Presented here are 28 T cell receptor beta chains from one specimen sequenced in a study of spatial heterogeneity in lung cancer. One entry per CDR3 protein results from TCRdb running MiXCR on the 5' RACE reads. The top ten hold roughly 9.8% of the sample, which has roughly 7,000 distinct CDR3 sequences, 11% to 15% seen once. Study results and limitations: For expanded intratumoral alpha and beta TCRs, counts tracked tumor mutation counts.

Time point: sample taken at primary tumor resection. The antigens for these receptors are not known. Sequencing was performed on lung tumor tissue, taken at surgery. These receptors originate from a male donor with early-stage non-small cell lung cancer.

J is TRBJ2-1 and V is TRBV14; maybe TRBD2 (6 bases). Looked up from germline, CDR1 is SGHDN and CDR2 is FVKESK. This CDR3 has 17 residues. V shed 0 bases and J shed 3 bases, with 15 bases lying between them. CDR3 sequence: CASSQDMGLASYNEQFF. Written as DNA, the CDR3 is TGTGCCAGCAGCCAAGATATGGGCCTAGCGAGCTACAATGAGCAGTTCTTC.

This clonotype was detected ten times or more. The chain uses TRBV3-1 and TRBJ1-3, with 7 bases matching TRBD1. Losses at the gene ends were 8 bases for V and 0 bases for J; bases not matched to a gene: 10. The CDR3 covers 16 residues. Per the germline V gene, CDR1 is LGHDT and CDR2 is YNNKEL (reference sequence). The CDR3 spells CASGVGTESSGNTIYF. CDR3 nucleotide sequence: TGTGCCAGCGGAGTTGGGACAGAAAGCTCTGGAAACACCATATATTTT.

This clonotype was seen ten or more times. The chain has TRBV3-1 and TRBJ1-6, with TRBD1 identical over 7 bases. The CDR3 is 16 residues long. The V and J ends lost 1 base and 6 bases, in that order; junction bases with no gene match: 6. CDR1 is LGHDT, CDR2 YNNKEL, per germline (reference sequence). The CDR3 sequence: CASSQGPGGPNSPLHF. The DNA for the CDR3 is TGTGCCAGCAGCCAAGGGCCAGGGGGGCCTAATTCACCCCTCCACTTT.

This clonotype was detected only once. J is TRBJ2-3 and V is TRBV19, with D tentatively TRBD1 (5 bases). CDR3 length: 12 amino acids. Germline assignment: CDR1 LNHDA and CDR2 SQIVND (reference sequence). Trimming stripped 6 bases from V and 7 bases from J, with 11 bases between. CDR3 coding DNA: TGTGCCAGTAGCCCGACAGCTAATACGCAGTATTTT. Translated, it gives CASSPTANTQYF.

There are a few counts of this clonotype. The rearrangement joins TRBV2 to TRBJ2-3; D unclear. CDR1 and CDR2 from the germline V gene are SNHLY and FYNNEI. The V end lost 3 bases, the J end lost 6 bases, and 13 bases lay between the germline ends. CDR3 length equals 14 residues. The CDR3 DNA is TGTGCCAGCAGTGAGGCGTCGGTTGAGGATACGCAGTATTTT. Protein product: CASSEASVEDTQYF.

By frequency in the sample, this clonotype is medium-sized (0.01 to 0.1%). The chain employs TRBV6-1 and TRBJ1-2, with a weak D call TRBD1 (6 bases). Trimming stripped 3 bases from V and 6 bases from J, with 17 bases between. This CDR3 comprises 15 residues. Germline-derived CDR1 and CDR2 are MNHNS and SASEGT. CDR3 in amino acids: CASSDSPGEWDGYTF. DNA for the CDR3: TGTGCCAGCAGTGATTCCCCAGGGGAGTGGGATGGCTACACCTTC.

This chain links TRBV12-3 or TRBV12-4 with TRBJ1-1; TRBD1 matches at 10 bases. The ends lost 6 bases at V and 8 bases at J; junction bases unmatched: 18. There are 17 residues in the CDR3. Here the CDR3 DNA reads TGTGCCAGCAGCCCCCCGGGACAGGGGTTTGGACAGAAAGAAGCTTTCTTT. Its protein product is CASSPPGQGFGQKEAFF.

In its sample, this clonotype is medium-sized (0.01 to 0.1%). The rearrangement links TRBV20-1 to TRBJ2-3, with D uncertain. V dropped 2 bases and J dropped 6 bases, with 6 bases sitting between them. CDR1 and CDR2 from the germline V gene are DFQATT and SNEGSKA (reference sequence). The CDR3 loop spans 11 amino acids. Here the CDR3 DNA reads TGCAGTGCTAGAACAGCTGATACGCAGTATTTT. Translation: CSARTADTQYF.

This clonotype is labeled medium-sized (0.01 to 0.1%). J is TRBJ1-1 and V is TRBV28; TRBD1 matches at 9 bases. The J segment lost 0 bases and the V segment lost 3 bases, leaving 8 bases of the junction unmatched. The CDR3 loop spans 17 amino acids. Germline assignment: CDR1 MDHEN and CDR2 SYDVKM. CDR3 bases: TGTGCCAGCAGTTTGATACAGGGGGCGAACATGAACACTGAAGCTTTCTTT. Protein product: CASSLIQGANMNTEAFF.

This sequence joins TRBV6-1 and TRBJ1-6; D is possibly TRBD1 (5 bases). Germline loops: CDR1 MNHNS, CDR2 SASEGT. The CDR3 spans 15 residues. V gave up 8 bases and J gave up 7 bases, with 18 bases separating them. CDR3 protein: CASRRDGGLNSPLHF. CDR3 bases: TGTGCCAGCCGCCGGGACGGAGGACTCAATTCACCCCTCCACTTT.

This clonotype is deemed medium-sized. The chain combines TRBV12-3 or TRBV12-4 with TRBJ1-5; tentatively, D is TRBD1 (6 bases). Deletions cut 2 bases from V and 5 bases from J, with 10 bases between. The CDR3 runs to 14 residues. The DNA of the CDR3 is TGTGCCAGCAGTTTAAGGACAGCCGATCAGCCCCAGCATTTT. Amino acid sequence: CASSLRTADQPQHF.

By share of the sample, this clonotype is medium-sized. The V gene is TRBV25-1, the J gene TRBJ1-1, with D uncertain. Between the trimmed V and J ends, which lost 6 bases and 1 base, there was a span of 15 bases. The CDR3 runs to 15 residues. Germline V gives CDR1 MGHDK, CDR2 SYGVNS. CDR3: CASSSRSQRNTEAFF. CDR3 bases: TGTGCCAGCAGCTCCCGTTCCCAGAGGAACACTGAAGCTTTCTTT.

This clonotype showed up many times. This sequence joins TRBV6-2 or TRBV6-3 and TRBJ2-3; tentatively, D is TRBD2 (6 bases). In germline, CDR1 is MNHEY, CDR2 SVGEGT. The length of the CDR3 is 16 residues. V lost 5 bases and J lost 3, with 18 bases in between. The CDR3 region is CASSLAKFPSTDTQYF. The CDR3 region has the DNA TGTGCCAGCAGTCTAGCGAAGTTTCCTAGTACAGATACGCAGTATTTT.

This clonotype is judged medium-sized. This chain links TRBV29-1 with TRBJ2-1; D not resolved. Trimming cost V 6 bases and J 3 bases, with 12 bases left between them. This CDR3 is 13 amino acids long. Germline V lookup: CDR1 SQVTM, CDR2 ANQGSEA. CDR3 sequence reads: CSVLYSDYNEQFF. The CDR3 nucleotides are TGCAGCGTCCTCTACTCGGACTACAATGAGCAGTTCTTC.

This clonotype was seen ten or more times. The rearrangement links TRBV30 to TRBJ1-4; unclear D gene. The CDR3 spans 18 residues. V was pared by 5 bases and J by 7 bases, with 29 bases between. Germline CDR1 GTSNPN, CDR2 SVGIG (reference sequence). CDR3 sequence: CAWGRGSHGGVAGEKLFF. In nucleotides, the CDR3 is TGTGCCTGGGGCCGAGGGTCACATGGTGGGGTGGCCGGTGAAAAACTGTTTTTT.

This clonotype was seen more than once but under ten times. The J gene is TRBJ2-7, the V gene TRBV5-4, with 7 bases fitting TRBD2. V dropped 1 base and J dropped 0; count of bases not matched to a gene: 10. Germline CDR1 is SGHNT and CDR2 is YYREEE (reference sequence). This CDR3 comprises 17 residues. In DNA form, the CDR3 reads TGTGCCAGCAGCTTGCTCGACCCGGGGGGAGACTCCTACGAGCAGTACTTC. Its protein product is CASSLLDPGGDSYEQYF.

The CDR3, as DNA: TGCAGTGCTTTGGAGCTGGCGGCCCAAGAGACCCAGTACTTC. Its translation: CSALELAAQETQYF. This rearrangement joins TRBV20-1 to TRBJ2-5; no definite D call. The CDR3 has 14 amino acids. The germline CDR1 and CDR2 sequences are DFQATT and SNEGSKA (reference sequence). V lost 5 bases and J 1 base, leaving 14 bases between the germline ends.

The chain links TRBV20-1 to TRBJ2-7; D is unclear. The CDR3 covers 12 residues. Between the trimmed V and J ends, which lost 3 bases and 0 bases, there was a span of 6 bases. Germline V gene sequence: CDR1 DFQATT, CDR2 SNEGSKA (reference sequence). The CDR3 here is CSARISSYEQYF. In DNA form, the CDR3 reads TGCAGTGCTAGGATTTCCTCCTACGAGCAGTACTTC.

The chain uses TRBV4-1 and TRBJ2-7; a weak D match, TRBD2 (5 bases). Germline V lookup: CDR1 MGHRA, CDR2 YSYEKL. CDR3 length equals 16 residues. The V end was cut by 0 bases, the J end by 2 bases, with 14 bases between. CDR3 in DNA: TGCGCCAGCAGCCAAGACGGAGGCGGAGATACCTACGAGCAGTACTTC. It codes for CASSQDGGGDTYEQYF.

In DNA form, the CDR3 reads TGTGCCAGCAGCGTAGCGGGGATCGGTGGCTACACCTTC. Amino acids: CASSVAGIGGYTF. The chain links TRBV9 to TRBJ1-2; D remains unclear. CDR3 size: 13 residues. V dropped 0 bases and J dropped 7 bases, with 10 bases sitting between them. Germline lookup yields CDR1 SGDLS and CDR2 YYNGEE.

By share, this clonotype ranks as medium-sized. This chain joins TRBV20-1 and TRBJ2-7; D call uncertain. The V gene lost 3 bases and the J gene lost 3 bases, with 12 bases spanning the gap. Germline V gives CDR1 DFQATT, CDR2 SNEGSKA (reference sequence). The CDR3 consists of 13 residues. The CDR3 region is CSASGGPNYEQYF. The CDR3, as DNA: TGCAGTGCTAGTGGTGGTCCTAACTACGAGCAGTACTTC.

In its sample, this clonotype is medium-sized. V is TRBV4-3 and J is TRBJ1-5; TRBD1 is a possible D gene (5 bases). The V end lost 5 bases, the J end lost 1 base, and 15 bases lay between the germline ends. Germline V lookup: CDR1 LGHNA, CDR2 YSLEER. The CDR3 sequence is 16 residues long. The CDR3 DNA sequence: TGCGCCAGCAGCAAACATTTAGGGGACAGCAATCAGCCCCAGCATTTT. This gives the protein CASSKHLGDSNQPQHF.

This clonotype was found a few times. The chain joins TRBV10-3 to TRBJ2-7, with 7 positions matching TRBD2. Germline lookup yields CDR1 ENHRY and CDR2 SYGVKD. The V gene end was trimmed by 3 bases and the J gene end by 0 bases; junction bases not matched to a gene: 5. The CDR3 runs 15 residues. CDR3 region: CAISDDGRPSYEQYF. The CDR3 bases are TGTGCCATCAGTGATGACGGGAGGCCCTCCTACGAGCAGTACTTC.

This clonotype was counted ten times or more. This sequence joins TRBV18 and TRBJ2-4; tentative D call: TRBD2 (6 bases). Germline V CDR1 and CDR2: KGHSH, LQKENI. This CDR3 has 12 residues. The germline V and J ends were trimmed by 4 bases and 9 bases, with 10 bases remaining between them. The CDR3 bases are TGTGCCAGCTCACTAGTGGGGGGCATTCAGTACTTC. It yields the protein CASSLVGGIQYF.

The V and J genes are TRBV7-9 and TRBJ2-7; D is unresolved. Looked up from germline, CDR1 is SEHNR and CDR2 is FQNEAQ (reference sequence). V was shortened by 5 bases and J by 6 bases, with 14 bases between the two germline ends. This CDR3 region has 13 residues. The CDR3 here is CASSVVEKSEQYF. The CDR3 nucleotides read TGTGCCAGCAGCGTGGTGGAGAAGAGCGAGCAGTACTTC.

This clonotype has just one count. The rearrangement uses TRBV7-9 and TRBJ1-3; D is unclear. V lost 1 base and J lost 5, with 0 bases in between. The CDR3 runs to 11 residues. Germline CDR1 and CDR2: SEHNR and FQNEAQ (reference sequence). The CDR3 DNA reads as TGTGCCAGCAGCTTAGGAAACACCATATATTTT. It codes for CASSLGNTIYF.

This chain uses TRBV20-1 with TRBJ2-5, with 7 bases aligning to TRBD1. The CDR3 spans 12 residues. Trimming cost V 7 bases and J 2 bases; bases outside gene matches: 4. Germline V gene lookup returns CDR1 DFQATT and CDR2 SNEGSKA (reference sequence). Here the CDR3 reads CSVARGQETQYF. As DNA, the CDR3 is TGCAGTGTAGCCAGGGGGCAAGAGACCCAGTACTTC.

Within the sample, this clonotype is medium-sized. The J gene is TRBJ1-1, the V gene TRBV20-1; D is unresolved. V dropped 3 bases and J dropped 3 bases, with 5 bases sitting between them. CDR3 size: 11 residues. Looked up from germline, CDR1 is DFQATT and CDR2 is SNEGSKA (reference sequence). CDR3 sequence reads: CSASRDTEAFF. Here the CDR3 DNA reads TGCAGTGCTAGCCGAGACACTGAAGCTTTCTTT.